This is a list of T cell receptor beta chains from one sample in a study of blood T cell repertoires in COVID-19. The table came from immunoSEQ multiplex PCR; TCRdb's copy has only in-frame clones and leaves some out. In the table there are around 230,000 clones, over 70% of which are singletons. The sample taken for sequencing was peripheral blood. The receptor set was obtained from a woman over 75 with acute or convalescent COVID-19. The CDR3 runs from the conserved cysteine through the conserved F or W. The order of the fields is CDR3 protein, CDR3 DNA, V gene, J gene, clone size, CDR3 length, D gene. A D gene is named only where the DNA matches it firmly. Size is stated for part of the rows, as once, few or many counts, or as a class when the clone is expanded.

CDR3: CASSMGQGRDQPQHF
DNA: TGTGCCAGCAGCATGGGGCAAGGGAGGGATCAGCCCCAGCATTTT
V: TRBV21-1
J: TRBJ1-5
size: .
length: 15
D: .

CDR3: CASSSGAVVGEQYF
DNA: TGTGCCAGCAGCTCTGGGGCCGTGGTAGGCGAGCAGTACTTC
V: TRBV11-3
J: TRBJ2-7
size: .
length: 14
D: .

CDR3: CASSQDNVQEETQYF
DNA: TGCGCCAGCAGCCAGGACAATGTTCAGGAAGAGACCCAGTACTTC
V: TRBV5-1
J: TRBJ2-5
size: .
length: 15
D: .

CDR3: CASSEGGQGWKQYF
DNA: TGTGCCAGCAGTGAGGGTGGGCAGGGCTGGAAGCAGTACTTC
V: TRBV25-1
J: TRBJ2-7
size: .
length: 14
D: .

CDR3: CSASPLEGDQPQHF
DNA: TGCAGTGCTAGTCCTCTCGAAGGGGATCAGCCCCAGCATTTT
V: TRBV20-1
J: TRBJ1-5
size: .
length: 14
D: .

CDR3: CASSLAPKGAFF
DNA: TGTGCCAGCAGTTTAGCCCCGAAGGGGGCTTTCTTT
V: TRBV12-3/TRBV12-4
J: TRBJ1-1
size: once
length: 12
D: .

CDR3: CASSPRIGHNYGYTF
DNA: TGTGCCAGCAGCCCCAGAATAGGACATAACTATGGCTACACCTTC
V: TRBV28
J: TRBJ1-2
size: .
length: 15
D: .

CDR3: CASSGGTYNEQFF
DNA: TGTGCCAGCAGTGGAGGGACTTACAATGAGCAGTTCTTC
V: TRBV2
J: TRBJ2-1
size: .
length: 13
D: .

CDR3: CATSDTRLAGGPDTQYF
DNA: TGTGCCACCAGTGATACCCGACTAGCGGGAGGCCCAGATACGCAGTATTTT
V: TRBV24-1
J: TRBJ2-3
size: .
length: 17
D: TRBD2

CDR3: CASSQTSGGKETQYF
DNA: TGTGCCAGCAGCCAAACTTCGGGGGGAAAAGAGACCCAGTACTTC
V: TRBV5-5
J: TRBJ2-5
size: once
length: 15
D: TRBD2

CDR3: CASSIRLAGEHEQFF
DNA: TGTGCCAGTAGTATTCGGCTAGCGGGAGAGCATGAGCAGTTCTTC
V: TRBV19
J: TRBJ2-1
size: .
length: 15
D: TRBD2

CDR3: CASSSDRTSTDTQYF
DNA: TGTGCCAGCAGCTCCGATAGGACTAGCACAGATACGCAGTATTTT
V: TRBV7-8
J: TRBJ2-3
size: .
length: 15
D: .

CDR3: CASSQDSFRGEGYTF
DNA: TGTGCCAGCAGCCAAGATTCGTTCAGGGGGGAAGGCTACACCTTC
V: TRBV14
J: TRBJ1-2
size: .
length: 15
D: TRBD1

CDR3: CSASKMGGAVTDTQYF
DNA: TGCAGTGCTAGTAAGATGGGGGGAGCCGTGACAGATACGCAGTATTTT
V: TRBV20-1
J: TRBJ2-3
size: .
length: 16
D: .

CDR3: CASSLQITGELFF
DNA: TGTGCCAGCAGTTTACAGATCACCGGGGAGCTGTTTTTT
V: TRBV28
J: TRBJ2-2
size: once
length: 13
D: .

CDR3: CASSLSGQGFYNSPLHF
DNA: TGTGCCAGCAGTTTATCGGGACAGGGTTTCTATAATTCACCCCTCCACTTT
V: TRBV28
J: TRBJ1-6
size: .
length: 17
D: TRBD1

CDR3: CASRDRQGRSEQYF
DNA: TGTGCCAGCAGAGACCGACAGGGTAGGTCCGAGCAGTACTTC
V: TRBV28
J: TRBJ2-7
size: once
length: 14
D: TRBD1

CDR3: CASSDFRRNSTDTQYF
DNA: TGTGCCAGCAGTGATTTTAGGCGGAATAGCACAGATACGCAGTATTTT
V: TRBV6-1
J: TRBJ2-3
size: .
length: 16
D: .

CDR3: CASSLLGEAKNIQYF
DNA: TGTGCCAGCAGTTTACTAGGGGAAGCCAAAAACATTCAGTACTTC
V: TRBV28
J: TRBJ2-4
size: once
length: 15
D: .

CDR3: CASSFWTDRNQPQHF
DNA: TGTGCCAGCAGTTTTTGGACAGACCGCAATCAGCCCCAGCATTTT
V: TRBV28
J: TRBJ1-5
size: .
length: 15
D: .

CDR3: CASSFRQGSTPTEAFF
DNA: TGTGCCAGCAGTTTCCGACAGGGTTCTACGCCCACTGAAGCTTTCTTT
V: TRBV27
J: TRBJ1-1
size: .
length: 16
D: TRBD1

CDR3: CSASRGSNQPQHF
DNA: TGCAGTGCTAGTAGGGGGAGCAATCAGCCCCAGCATTTT
V: TRBV20-1
J: TRBJ1-5
size: .
length: 13
D: .

CDR3: CASRTTGGETQYF
DNA: TGTGCCAGCAGGACGACAGGTGGAGAGACCCAGTACTTC
V: TRBV25-1
J: TRBJ2-5
size: .
length: 13
D: .

CDR3: CASSHREANYGYTF
DNA: TGTGCCAGCTCACACAGGGAAGCTAACTATGGCTACACCTTC
V: TRBV18
J: TRBJ1-2
size: .
length: 14
D: .

CDR3: CASSQVAGEAFF
DNA: TGTGCCAGCAGCCAAGTGGCGGGTGAAGCTTTCTTT
V: TRBV3-1/TRBV3-2
J: TRBJ1-1
size: .
length: 12
D: .